This T cell receptor (beta chain) is from a study of Ad26.COV2.S vaccination and SARS-CoV-2 variants. Sequenced by immunoSEQ multiplex PCR; TCRdb stores in-frame clones only, minus some. The sample lists more than 400,000 clones, about 90% occurring once. Noted treatment: some 20 received Ad26.COV2.S at low or high dose, single or two shots; 5 received placebo; per-sample allocation not given. It was on day 63 after the first vaccine or placebo injection that samples were taken. CDR1 is SGHNT and CDR2 is YYREEE in the germline V gene (reference sequence). Germline trimming cut 0 bases from V and 6 bases from J; bases unmatched to any gene: 3. CDR3 size: 15 residues. About this clone: Additional DNA sequences in this sample encode the identical CDR3.

The specimen was peripheral blood, collected in a trial of Ad26.COV2.S vaccine versus placebo. This TCR came from a person between 18 and 60 years old who received the Ad26.COV2.S COVID-19 vaccine or a placebo. The chain links TRBV5-4 to TRBJ2-1, with TRBD2 matching 10 bases. CDR3 region: CASSLGLAGGNEQFF. The CDR3 DNA reads TGTGCCAGCAGCTTGGGACTAGCGGGTGGCAATGAGCAGTTCTTC.